Presented here are 23 T cell receptor beta chains from one specimen sequenced in a study of molecular identifiers for immune sequencing clone quantification. TCRdb redid the calling of the PCR reads with MiXCR, one entry per CDR3 protein. Of hundreds of thousands of distinct CDR3 sequences in the sample, 15% to 20% are singletons; the top ten hold 0.85%. The sample consisted of naive CD8+ T cells from blood, with Jurkat cell RNA spiked in. Described subset: FACS-sorted CD8+CD4-CCR7+CD45RA+ naive T cells. These receptors all come from a human donor in good health. Some libraries in this study had Jurkat cell RNA spiked in.

At least ten counts were recorded for this clonotype. The CDR3 nucleotides read TGTGCCAGCAGCCTCCTTAGGGCGGGGGATGAGACCCAGTACTTC. This translates into CASSLLRAGDETQYF. The chain carries TRBV7-9 and TRBJ2-5; 7 nucleotides agree with TRBD2. The V and J ends lost 5 bases and 5 bases, in that order; junction bases with no gene match: 11. The length of the CDR3 is 15 residues. Germline V gene lookup returns CDR1 SEHNR and CDR2 FQNEAQ (reference sequence). The whole variable domain, remainder taken from reference TRBV7-9 and TRBJ2-5, is DTGVSQNPRHKITKRGQNVTFRCDPISEHNRLYWYRQTLGQGPEFLTYFQNEAQLEKSRLLSDRFSAERPKGSFSTLEIQRTEQGDSAMYLCASSLLRAGDETQYFGPGTRLLVL.

This clonotype was seen at least ten times. This rearrangement joins TRBV6-2 or TRBV6-3 to TRBJ2-3; D is uncertain. This CDR3 comprises 15 residues. The germline CDR1 and CDR2 sequences are MNHEY and SVGEGT. The V gene lost 1 base and the J gene lost 0 bases, with 8 bases spanning the gap. DNA of the CDR3: TGTGCCAGCAGTTACTGGAGTCCTAGCACAGATACGCAGTATTTT. Translated: CASSYWSPSTDTQYF.

In regard to this clonotype: A much larger clone lies one base from this, so it may be a read error. This chain joins TRBV11-2 and TRBJ2-1, with D hard to call. The V gene lost 5 bases and the J gene lost 0 bases, with 8 bases spanning the gap. The germline CDR1 and CDR2 sequences are SGHAT and FQNNGV. The CDR3 has 14 amino acids. CDR3 DNA sequence: TGTGCCAGCAGCCGGACCTTCTCCTACAATGAGCAGTTCTTC. Encoded protein: CASSRTFSYNEQFF.

This clonotype occurred many times. The gene calls are TRBV12-3 or TRBV12-4 and TRBJ2-3; the D gene is possibly TRBD2 (6 bases). The germline V and J ends were trimmed by 5 bases and 5 bases, with 17 bases remaining between them. CDR3 size: 15 residues. CDR3 DNA sequence: TGTGCCAGCAGTCTCGATAGCGGACTAAGAGATACGCAGTATTTT. Translating gives CASSLDSGLRDTQYF.

Ten or more counts support this clonotype. The J gene is TRBJ2-3, the V gene TRBV2; 9 nucleotides line up with TRBD2. CDR3 length: 16 amino acids. The ends lost 5 bases at V and 5 bases at J; junction bases unmatched: 11. Germline CDR1 is SNHLY and CDR2 is FYNNEI. CDR3 sequence: CASSPVAGAMGDTQYF. The CDR3 coding sequence is TGTGCCAGCAGTCCCGTAGCGGGGGCCATGGGAGATACGCAGTATTTT.

A word on this clonotype: Since a much larger clone is just one base distant, this may be a read error. This chain links TRBV6-2 or TRBV6-3 with TRBJ2-5, with D perhaps TRBD1 (6 bases). This CDR3 has 13 amino acids. Germline V gene data show CDR1 as MNHEY and CDR2 as SVGEGT. In DNA, the CDR3 is TGTGCCAGCAGTTACACAGGGCAAGAGGCCCAGTACTTC. Translating gives CASSYTGQEAQYF.

This clonotype was observed many times. The chain uses TRBV7-9 and TRBJ2-3; 8 nucleotides align to TRBD1. This CDR3 region has 15 residues. CDR1 is SEHNR, CDR2 FQNEAQ, per germline (reference sequence). Unmatched junction bases numbered 13, after V lost 8 bases and J lost 6 bases. The DNA for the CDR3 is TGTGCCAGCGGACGGACAGGGTCCTTTGACGATACGCAGTATTTT. Its protein is CASGRTGSFDDTQYF. The full variable domain, completed using reference TRBV7-9 and TRBJ2-3, is DTGVSQNPRHKITKRGQNVTFRCDPISEHNRLYWYRQTLGQGPEFLTYFQNEAQLEKSRLLSDRFSAERPKGSFSTLEIQRTEQGDSAMYLCASGRTGSFDDTQYFGPGTRLTVL.

A note on this clonotype: A read error may be the cause here, since a much bigger clone is one base away. This sequence joins TRBV5-3 and TRBJ2-3; no reliable D call. TRBV5-3 is an open reading frame, and its role is uncertain. CDR3 length equals 13 residues. CDR3 DNA: TGTGCCAGCACCCACCTCTCGCAGGATACGCGGTATTTT. Its translation: CASTHLSQDTRYF.

In this sample, this clonotype turned up many times. The rearrangement links TRBV14 to TRBJ1-1; D unresolved. There are 15 residues in the CDR3. Trimming shortened V by 4 bases and J by 2 bases, and 14 bases separated the two germline ends. Germline CDR1 SGHDN, CDR2 FVKESK. CDR3 loop: CASSPLVGLNTEAFF. The CDR3 DNA reads as TGTGCCAGCAGCCCGCTCGTCGGGTTAAACACTGAAGCTTTCTTT.

There are many counts of this clonotype. The chain has TRBV3-1 and TRBJ2-7; no clear D gene. The CDR3 is 12 residues long. Trimming took 1 base from V and 9 from J, leaving 10 bases between them. Germline V gives CDR1 LGHDT, CDR2 YNNKEL (reference sequence). The CDR3 reads CASSQVGYWQYF. As DNA, the CDR3 is TGTGCCAGCAGCCAAGTGGGATACTGGCAGTACTTC.

In this sample, this clonotype turned up once. The final CDR3 position lacks the conserved phenylalanine or tryptophan, pointing to a likely read error. The DNA is left out, because the CDR3 cannot be placed on it with certainty; the CDR3 is given as TCRdb lists it. The J gene is TRBJ2-3, the V gene TRBV7-2; TRBD1, as called in the table, went unchecked against the DNA. The CDR3 spans 18 amino acids, including both terminal residues. Germline V gene lookup returns CDR1 SGHTA and CDR2 FQGNSA. The CDR3 is CASSLIPVGEARMTGLEL.

As regards this clonotype: An end of the junction does not agree with germline; a read error may underlie this. The chain uses TRBV12-3 or TRBV12-4 and TRBJ1-3; weak D call: TRBD1 (5 bases). The CDR3 totals 14 residues. The CDR3 coding sequence is TGTGCCAGCAGTTTCGGCGGGGCTGGAAACGCCATATATTTT. Encoded protein: CASSFGGAGNAIYF.

This chain uses TRBV5-6 with TRBJ2-1; 8 nucleotides agree with TRBD2. This CDR3 has 14 residues. After removal of 4 bases from V and 7 bases from J, the junction contained 7 bases not matched to a gene. Germline V gives CDR1 SGHDT, CDR2 YYEEEE. The CDR3 DNA is TGTGCCAGCAGCGGAAGCGGGAGTGGTAATGAGCAGTTCTTC. Amino acids: CASSGSGSGNEQFF.

This clonotype was picked up many times. The rearrangement joins TRBV18 to TRBJ1-2; the D gene is possibly TRBD1 (5 bases). Per germline, CDR1 KGHSH and CDR2 LQKENI. V was trimmed by 2 bases and J by 4 bases, leaving 11 bases between them. The CDR3 has 14 amino acids. The CDR3 bases are TGTGCCAGCTCACCAGGGACCGGACTCTATGGCTACACCTTC. The encoded protein is CASSPGTGLYGYTF. The full variable domain, with the rest looked up from reference TRBV18 and TRBJ1-2, is NAGVMQNPRHLVRRRGQEARLRCSPMKGHSHVYWYRQLPEEGLKFMVYLQKENIIDESGMPKERFSAEFPKEGPSILRIQQVVRGDSAAYFCASSPGTGLYGYTFGSGTRLTVV.

This clonotype was observed many times. The chain has TRBV15 and TRBJ1-5, with D perhaps TRBD1 (5 bases). V lost 1 base, J lost 3 bases, and 13 bases lay in between. This CDR3 is 16 amino acids long. CDR1 and CDR2 (germline): LNHNV, YYDKDF (reference sequence). This chain's CDR3 is CATSRAATGPNQPQHF. The CDR3 DNA is TGTGCCACCAGCAGAGCCGCTACAGGCCCCAATCAGCCCCAGCATTTT.

For this clonotype: A much more abundant neighbour one base away suggests this may be a read error. This chain joins TRBV20-1 and TRBJ1-5; no clear D. This CDR3 comprises 15 residues. Germline loops: CDR1 DFQATT, CDR2 SNEGSKA (reference sequence). CDR3 bases: TGCGGTGCTAGAAGGGCTTCCAACGCGGAACAGCCCCAGCATTTT. It codes for CGARRASNAEQPQHF.

This clonotype was found many times. V and J are TRBV3-1 and TRBJ2-5; 9 bases line up with TRBD2. J lost 4 bases, V lost 1 base, and 4 bases had no gene match. The CDR3 totals 15 residues. From germline, CDR1 is LGHDT and CDR2 YNNKEL (reference sequence). The CDR3 nucleotides read TGTGCCAGCAGCCAAGCGGGCGGGGGGGCAGAGACCCAGTACTTC. It specifies CASSQAGGGAETQYF.

At least ten counts were recorded for this clonotype. The J gene is TRBJ2-5, the V gene TRBV7-9, with 7 positions matching TRBD1. V shed 5 bases and J 4 bases; nucleotides not matched to a gene: 13. CDR1 is SEHNR, CDR2 FQNEAQ, per germline (reference sequence). The CDR3 spans 16 residues. The CDR3 DNA is TGTGCCAGCAGCGAACTACAGGGGTCGGTTGGAGAGACCCAGTACTTC. It yields the protein CASSELQGSVGETQYF.

This clonotype was seen many times. The chain joins TRBV6-2 or TRBV6-3 to TRBJ2-5; 14 nucleotides match TRBD2. The CDR3 covers 18 residues. The germline V gene has CDR1 MNHEY and CDR2 SVGEGT. The V segment lost 5 bases and the J segment 5 bases; nucleotides outside the gene matches: 13. CDR3 coding DNA: TGTGCCAGCAGTCTCGGACTAGCGGGGGGCGTAAACGAGGAGACCCAGTACTTC. Translated: CASSLGLAGGVNEETQYF.

The chain uses TRBV10-2 and TRBJ2-2, with D perhaps matching TRBD2 (6 bases). CDR3 size: 17 residues. Trimming shortened V by 3 bases and J by 6 bases, and 20 bases separated the two germline ends. In germline, CDR1 is WSHSY, CDR2 SAAADI. As DNA, the CDR3 is TGCGCCAGCAGTGACCCGGGAGCCTCCTTAGGGGCCGGGGAGCTGTTTTTT. It translates to CASSDPGASLGAGELFF.

This clonotype was seen only a few times. The chain couples TRBV10-3 to TRBJ2-7; D may match TRBD1 or TRBD2 (5 bases each). This CDR3 contains 15 residues. Germline CDR1 ENHRY, CDR2 SYGVKD. V was clipped by 6 bases and J by 0 bases, with 15 bases between them. The CDR3 sequence: CAIRADWGNSYEQYF. CDR3 nucleotide sequence: TGTGCCATCAGGGCCGACTGGGGGAACTCCTACGAGCAGTACTTC.

This clonotype has ten or more counts. V gene TRBV24-1 combines with J gene TRBJ2-2; D may be TRBD1 (6 bases). V dropped 7 bases and J dropped 5 bases, with 10 bases sitting between them. Germline V gene lookup returns CDR1 KGHDR and CDR2 SFDVKD. This CDR3 contains 13 residues. CDR3: CATRDSPTGELFF. The CDR3 DNA reads as TGTGCCACCAGGGACAGCCCTACCGGGGAGCTGTTTTTT.

The chain recombines TRBV6-2 or TRBV6-3 with TRBJ1-1; tentatively, D is TRBD1 (5 bases). The CDR3 loop spans 13 amino acids. Trimming left V 7 bases short and J 3 bases short, with 12 bases between. Per germline, CDR1 MNHEY and CDR2 SVGEGT. Written as DNA, the CDR3 is TGTGCCAGCACCTCGCAGGGAGACACTGAAGCTTTCTTT. This codes for CASTSQGDTEAFF.